The text below deals with one T cell receptor beta chain. Original handling: Scientists estimated how many nucleated cells there were by amplifying reference gene primers. Here immunoSEQ multiplex PCR was the method, and the copy in TCRdb shows in-frame clones only, minus some. V, J and clone size were drawn from that table, and D and trimming were deduced from the DNA. The sample includes 7,500 to 9,500 clones, 80% to 90% of them seen just once. These data are taken from a study of blood T cell repertoires in COVID-19. Overall study context: The origin of the acute and convalescent COVID-19 samples was the United States, Italy and Spain.

V lost 4 bases and J 0 bases, leaving 10 bases between the germline ends. The CDR3 runs 16 residues. Germline V gene lookup returns CDR1 MNHEY and CDR2 SVGAGI. The sequence was obtained from a man aged 55 to 69 with acute or convalescent COVID-19. The chain has TRBV6-5 and TRBJ2-6; D possibly corresponds to TRBD1 (5 bases). The sequencing input was peripheral blood. In DNA form, the CDR3 reads TGTGCCAGCAGTTCAGGGCGATTCTCTGGGGCCAACGTCCTGACTTTC. This encodes CASSSGRFSGANVLTF.